The TCR beta chain under discussion was sequenced for a study of blood T cell repertoires in COVID-19. Study-level background: There were acute and convalescent COVID-19 samples, and they came from the United States, Italy and Spain. T cells, B-cell-depleted T cells, or PBMCs provided the cDNA or gDNA that served as material.

Original analysis: Scientists estimated how many nucleated cells there were by amplifying reference gene primers. The method was immunoSEQ multiplex PCR; TCRdb's version includes in-frame clones alone and lacks a portion of them. D and trimming come from the DNA, and the V and J calls and clone size come from that table. Of 250,000 or so clones detected, around 82% appear once; the ten largest clones hold 4.7%. About this clone itself: This CDR3 is also generated by other DNA sequences in the sample.

The sample comprised peripheral blood. The receptor comes from a woman in her 70s with acute or convalescent COVID-19.

CDR3 amino acids: CAWSVGGNQPQHF. The DNA of the CDR3 is TGTGCCTGGAGTGTCGGGGGCAATCAGCCCCAGCATTTT. The chain recombines TRBV30 with TRBJ1-5; unclear D gene. Trimming pared 0 bases from V and 2 bases from J, leaving 5 bases between. The CDR3 spans 13 residues. The germline CDR1 and CDR2 sequences are GTSNPN and SVGIG (reference sequence).